A single sample gave rise to the 4 T cell receptor beta chains below, sequenced in a study of T cells in Graves' hyperthyroidism and ophthalmopathy. TCR beta CDR3 regions were amplified from RNA. The study used the HTBI primer set for a first-round RT-PCR of the TCR CDR3. TCRdb analysed the multiplex PCR reads with MiXCR anew, one entry per CDR3 protein. The sample lists over 450,000 distinct CDR3 sequences, 17% occurring once. Sequenced sample: blood. The receptors were sampled from a woman younger than 30 with Graves' ophthalmopathy.

This clonotype was observed at least ten times. V gene TRBV5-1 combines with J gene TRBJ2-3; weak D call: TRBD1 (5 bases). V lost 0 bases, J lost 2 bases, and 10 bases lay in between. There are 15 residues in the CDR3. Germline assignment: CDR1 SGHRS and CDR2 YFSETQ. CDR3 coding DNA: TGCGCCAGCAGCTTGGAAGCAGGGATCACAGATACGCAGTATTTT. Its translation is CASSLEAGITDTQYF.

This clonotype was seen at least ten times. This chain links TRBV5-1 with TRBJ2-3; 7 bases align to TRBD1. The CDR3 covers 16 residues. Germline-derived CDR1 and CDR2 are SGHRS and YFSETQ. J was trimmed by 2 bases and V by 0 bases; bases with no gene match: 6. CDR3 in amino acids: CASSLARGIITDTQYF. Written as DNA, the CDR3 is TGCGCCAGCAGCTTGGCCAGGGGGATAATCACAGATACGCAGTATTTT. Full variable domain (rest looked up from reference TRBV5-1 and TRBJ2-3): KAGVTQTPRYLIKTRGQQVTLSCSPISGHRSVSWYQQTPGQGLQFLFEYFSETQRNKGNFPGRFSGRQFSNSRSEMNVSTLELGDSALYLCASSLARGIITDTQYFGPGTRLTVL.

The chain is built from TRBV15 and TRBJ2-5; D gene uncertain. The germline V gene encodes CDR1 LNHNV and CDR2 YYDKDF (reference sequence). The CDR3 consists of 15 residues. V shed 1 base and J shed 0 bases, with 9 bases lying between them. DNA for the CDR3: TGTGCCACCAGCAGAGGACCGGAAAACCAAGAGACCCAGTACTTC. This gives the protein CATSRGPENQETQYF.

The sample holds many counts of this clonotype. The genes are TRBV20-1 and TRBJ1-2, with 8 bases fitting TRBD1. The CDR3 consists of 14 residues. The junction had 7 bases not matched to a gene; V was cut back by 0 bases and J by 7 bases. Per germline, CDR1 DFQATT and CDR2 SNEGSKA (reference sequence). This CDR3 reads CSARDPGGGGGYTF. CDR3 nucleotide sequence: TGCAGTGCTAGAGACCCAGGGGGCGGGGGTGGCTACACCTTC.